The sequence of this T cell receptor beta chain was determined in a study of cytomegalovirus exposure and HLA in healthy donors. Study findings and constraints: The classifier reportedly diagnosed cytomegalovirus status with high sensitivity and specificity. Presence/absence analyses rested on an assumption that sequencing depth was roughly uniform across donors.

As regards this clone: Its antigen is unknown.

The PCR had 60 Vbeta and 13 Jbeta primers. In the study's own analysis: About 11 million of the about 80 million unique TCR beta chains counted in a later analysis were shared. Profiling relied on immunoSEQ multiplex PCR, and the TCRdb table lists in-frame clones only, not all of them. V, J and clone size derive from that table, while D and trimming were established from the DNA sequence. The sample has around 220,000 clones; about 80% are singletons. The TCR was taken from a man aged 40-50 years in good health and CMV-seronegative. The sequencing sample was made of PBMCs.

The CDR3 region is CASSPIPGFEQYF. For the CDR3, the DNA is TGCGCCAGCAGCCCTATCCCGGGATTCGAGCAGTACTTC. V is TRBV5-1 and J is TRBJ2-7; D might be TRBD2 (5 bases). The V and J ends lost 4 bases and 6 bases respectively, with 14 bases between them. Germline V lookup: CDR1 SGHRS, CDR2 YFSETQ. The CDR3 length is 13 residues.